This T cell receptor beta chain was documented in a study of T cell changes during pregnancy in multiple sclerosis. Clones were read by immunoSEQ multiplex PCR, and TCRdb kept only the in-frame ones, dropping some. Here the sample spans about 33,000 clones, 90% to 95% being singletons. V lost 3 bases to trimming and J lost 9 bases; unmatched junction nucleotides: 10. Germline V gives CDR1 ENHRY, CDR2 SYGVKD. This CDR3 region has 14 residues. The rearrangement joins TRBV10-3 to TRBJ2-5; TRBD2 aligns across 7 bases. The clonotype originates from a female donor in good health, enrolled as a control in a pregnancy study. Sequenced material: CD4+ T cells from peripheral blood mononuclear cells, taken in the third trimester of pregnancy. The CDR3 region is CAISEASGLTAQYF. CDR3 DNA sequence: TGTGCCATCAGTGAAGCTAGCGGCTTAACGGCCCAGTACTTC.